This T cell receptor beta chain is from a study of PD-1 blockade in classical Hodgkin lymphoma. For the study at large: Every 2 weeks, patients got 3 mg/kg intravenous nivolumab.

The protocol was immunoSEQ multiplex PCR, while the TCRdb copy is restricted to in-frame clones and leaves out a portion. The sample includes 20,000 or so clones, about four fifths of them seen just once. Each of the patients experienced relapse following autologous stem cell transplantation, and their brentuximab vedotin exposure differed. The TCR originated in a human donor with classical Hodgkin lymphoma. The sequencing here drew on peripheral blood mononuclear cells (PBMCs), taken before the second cycle of nivolumab.

The CDR3 protein is CASSLWFVGNETQYF. CDR3 nucleotide sequence: TGTGCCAGCAGTTTATGGTTTGTGGGGAATGAGACCCAGTACTTC. The chain links TRBV28 to TRBJ2-5; D is undetermined. V was cut by 0 bases and J by 5 bases, with 13 bases left in between. Germline V gene lookup returns CDR1 MDHEN and CDR2 SYDVKM. The CDR3 spans 15 residues.